This T cell receptor (beta chain) was sequenced in a study of graft-versus-host responses after intestinal transplantation. Study summary: Recipients had transplants, and these were multivisceral, liver-intestinal, or isolated intestinal. Every recipient underwent anti-thymocyte globulin induction, then tacrolimus and steroids for roughly three years.

A note on this clone: Its antigen is not known.

Study findings and constraints: GvH clones surfaced in recipient marrow, some emerging earlier in ileum or blood.

V was clipped by 4 bases and J by 6 bases; unmatched bases: 4. The CDR3 has 14 residues. Germline-derived CDR1 and CDR2 are SGHTA and FQGTGA. This table comes from immunoSEQ multiplex PCR, and its TCRdb copy is limited to in-frame clones, with some not included. The data contain about 60,000 clones, approximately 91% of them singletons. Processing was applied to graft tissue in order to liberate intraepithelial and lamina propria lymphocytes. This TCR was recovered from a human patient who received an intestinal transplant, so some T cells may come from the graft donor. Sample: ileum tissue, taken more than 350 days after transplant. The chain recombines TRBV7-3 with TRBJ2-1, with 9 bases matching TRBD1. The CDR3 coding sequence is TGTGCCAGCAGCTCGACAGGGGGGACCAATGAGCAGTTCTTC. Its translation: CASSSTGGTNEQFF.